These 14 T cell receptor beta chains were all obtained from the same sample, sequenced in a study of identical twins. TCRdb processed the 5' RACE reads anew with MiXCR; each CDR3 protein has one entry. The sample shows a few hundred thousand distinct CDR3 sequences, approximately 12% of them seen only once. These data also formed part of another study, on yellow fever vaccine responses in identical twins.

Sequenced input: memory (CD45RO+) T cells sorted from blood. The origin of the receptors is a woman under 30 in good health.

This clonotype appeared once. The CDR3 coding sequence is TGTGCCAGTAGTATACCGCAGGGGGGGTATCAGCCCCAGCATTTT. Translating gives CASSIPQGGYQPQHF. The J gene is TRBJ1-5, the V gene TRBV19, with TRBD1 matching over 7 bases. The CDR3 loop spans 15 amino acids. J was trimmed by 5 bases and V by 2 bases; bases with no gene match: 6. CDR1 and CDR2 from the germline V gene are LNHDA and SQIVND (reference sequence). Combining the CDR3 with reference TRBV19 and TRBJ1-5 gives the whole variable domain DGGITQSPKYLFRKEGQNVTLSCEQNLNHDAMYWYRQDPGQGLRLIYYSQIVNDFQKGDIAEGYSVSREKKESFPLTVTSAQKNPTAFYLCASSIPQGGYQPQHFGDGTRLSIL.

In its sample, this clonotype was seen a few times. The chain joins TRBV12-3 or TRBV12-4 to TRBJ2-3; TRBD2 matches at 7 bases. V gave up 8 bases and J gave up 1 base; unmatched junction bases: 9. This CDR3 is 15 amino acids long. This CDR3 reads CASGGSGSRTDTQYF. The CDR3 coding sequence is TGTGCCAGCGGAGGTAGCGGGTCTCGCACAGATACGCAGTATTTT.

This clonotype was detected many times. This chain connects TRBV12-3 or TRBV12-4 to TRBJ2-7; 7 bases fit TRBD1. The CDR3 covers 13 residues. The V gene end was trimmed by 9 bases and the J gene end by 2 bases; junction bases not matched to a gene: 7. CDR3 region: CASAPGQTYEQYF. The CDR3, as DNA: TGTGCCAGTGCTCCGGGACAGACCTACGAGCAGTACTTC.

V gene TRBV2 combines with J gene TRBJ2-7; D is unclear. V was pared by 4 bases and J by 0 bases, with 13 bases between. The CDR3 length is 15 residues. CDR1 and CDR2 from the germline V gene are SNHLY and FYNNEI. The CDR3 coding sequence is TGTGCCAGCAGTGCGACACGTATCAGCTCCTACGAGCAGTACTTC. Encoded protein: CASSATRISSYEQYF.

This clonotype was seen repeatedly, ten times or more. The rearrangement links TRBV7-9 to TRBJ2-2; no clear D. V was clipped by 2 bases and J by 7 bases, with 5 bases between them. The CDR3 has 12 residues. From germline, CDR1 is SEHNR and CDR2 FQNEAQ (reference sequence). The CDR3 loop is CASSLRDGELFF. DNA for the CDR3: TGTGCCAGCAGCTTACGCGACGGGGAGCTGTTTTTT.

This clonotype was recorded at least ten times. V usage is TRBV6-5 and J usage is TRBJ1-2; D may be TRBD1 (6 bases). Between the trimmed V and J ends, which lost 1 base and 8 bases, there was a span of 8 bases. CDR1 and CDR2 (germline): MNHEY, SVGAGI. The CDR3 totals 12 residues. This CDR3 reads CASSYFGQGYTF. CDR3 bases: TGTGCCAGCAGTTACTTCGGACAGGGCTACACCTTC.

This clonotype was seen only a few times. The chain is built from TRBV20-1 and TRBJ2-7; 7 nucleotides align to TRBD2. V dropped 0 bases and J dropped 0; count of bases not matched to a gene: 5. Germline V gene data show CDR1 as DFQATT and CDR2 as SNEGSKA (reference sequence). This CDR3 comprises 15 residues. Here the CDR3 reads CSARDVQRGSYEQYF. The CDR3 nucleotides read TGCAGTGCTAGAGATGTTCAGCGGGGCTCCTACGAGCAGTACTTC.

This clonotype was seen many times. The chain is built from TRBV5-1 and TRBJ2-1, with 9 bases aligning to TRBD1. Germline-derived CDR1 and CDR2 are SGHRS and YFSETQ. The CDR3 has 13 residues. V was pared by 4 bases and J by 16 bases, with 12 bases of the junction left unmatched. The CDR3 nucleotides are TGCGCCAGCAGCCCTGGGAGGGGGACAGGGTATTTCTTC. Protein: CASSPGRGTGYFF.

The gene calls are TRBV7-2 and TRBJ2-3, with 10 bases lining up with TRBD1. The germline gives CDR1 SGHTA, CDR2 FQGNSA. The CDR3 length is 16 residues. V lost 5 bases and J lost 3; bases outside the gene matches: 8. CDR3 in DNA: TGTGCCAGCAGCCCGACAGGGGGCAGTAGGACAGATACGCAGTATTTT. Translating gives CASSPTGGSRTDTQYF. The full variable domain, with the rest looked up from reference TRBV7-2 and TRBJ2-3, is GAGVSQSPSNKVTEKGKDVELRCDPISGHTALYWYRQSLGQGLEFLIYFQGNSAPDKSGLPSDRFSAERTGGSVSTLTIQRTQQEDSAVYLCASSPTGGSRTDTQYFGPGTRLTVL.

The table lists this clonotype with many counts. The gene calls are TRBV7-8 and TRBJ1-2; no clear D gene. V was cut by 0 bases and J by 2 bases, with 13 bases left in between. CDR3 length: 16 residues. Germline lookup yields CDR1 SGHVS and CDR2 FQNEAQ. The CDR3 loop reads CASSLAPVRLNYGYTF. The CDR3 nucleotides read TGTGCCAGCAGCTTAGCCCCCGTTCGCCTAAACTATGGCTACACCTTC.

This chain joins TRBV7-2 and TRBJ2-4, with TRBD2 matching 8 bases. Trimming took 3 bases from V and 9 from J; bases not matched to a gene: 7. The V gene's germline CDR1 is SGHTA and CDR2 FQGNSA. The CDR3 sequence is 14 residues long. The CDR3 protein is CASSFPGTRTIQYF. The CDR3 bases are TGTGCCAGCAGCTTTCCCGGGACTAGGACCATTCAGTACTTC.

This clonotype was counted a few times. The chain joins TRBV24-1 to TRBJ2-1, with TRBD2 identical over 7 bases. The junction had 8 bases not matched to a gene; V was cut back by 4 bases and J by 0 bases. From germline, CDR1 is KGHDR and CDR2 SFDVKD. The CDR3 is made up of 17 amino acids. DNA of the CDR3: TGTGCCACCAGTGAACCGTCTGGCGGGAGCTCCTACAATGAGCAGTTCTTC. As protein: CATSEPSGGSSYNEQFF.

This clonotype was picked up many times. The rearrangement links TRBV5-1 to TRBJ2-5; possibly TRBD2 for D (6 bases). The V gene lost 1 base and the J gene lost 4 bases, with 8 bases spanning the gap. This CDR3 contains 13 residues. Germline CDR1 reads SGHRS; CDR2 reads YFSETQ. The CDR3 nucleotides are TGCGCCAGCAGCTTGATGGGGGGAGAGACCCAGTACTTC. It specifies CASSLMGGETQYF.

This clonotype was counted ten times or more. V and J are TRBV28 and TRBJ2-7; D is undetermined. Germline loops: CDR1 MDHEN, CDR2 SYDVKM. This CDR3 has 12 residues. Trimming stripped 8 bases from V and 3 bases from J, with 11 bases between. CDR3 coding DNA: TGTGCCAGCGCTCCAGCCGGCTACGAGCAGTACTTC. It codes for CASAPAGYEQYF.